This T cell receptor (beta chain) was observed in a study of CD8 T cells in ankylosing spondylitis. Study-wide findings and caveats: Made up of about eight highly homologous variants, a TCR beta motif appeared characteristic of ankylosing spondylitis blood.

This clonotype has more than one count but fewer than ten. Its specificity is unknown. V lost 6 bases, J lost 0 bases, and 8 bases lay in between. The germline V gene encodes CDR1 SGHRS and CDR2 YFSETQ. The CDR3 runs 13 residues. The authors made TCR beta libraries by quantitative 5'-RACE with molecular barcodes. One entry per CDR3 protein results from TCRdb running MiXCR on the 5' RACE reads. The sample lists roughly 440,000 distinct CDR3 sequences, roughly 17% occurring once. Sequencing was performed on blood, either unsorted or a sorted T cell fraction (not recorded which). V usage is TRBV5-1 and J usage is TRBJ2-3; D is uncertain. The source is a male donor with ankylosing spondylitis. CDR3 coding DNA: TGCGCCAGCACAGACCTTAGCACAGATACGCAGTATTTT. Its protein is CASTDLSTDTQYF.